What follows are 2 T cell receptor beta chains derived from one specimen sequenced in a study of T cell repertoires and HLA-DP antigens. These receptors' targets are unknown. Sequenced by immunoSEQ multiplex PCR; TCRdb stores in-frame clones only, minus some. The sample has about 110,000 clones, 80% to 95% seen once. Material for sequencing was CD4+ T cells from PBMCs. Receptors were obtained from a woman aged 18-29 years in good health and CMV-seronegative.

This chain links TRBV4-3 with TRBJ2-4; 11 nucleotides line up with TRBD2. The CDR3 is 15 amino acids. V trimming: 2 bases; J trimming: 7 bases; junction bases outside the gene matches: 4. Germline assignment: CDR1 LGHNA and CDR2 YSLEER. CDR3 loop: CASSQLSGGANIQYF. CDR3 DNA sequence: TGCGCCAGCAGCCAACTTAGCGGGGGGGCGAACATTCAGTACTTC.

V usage is TRBV7-9 and J usage is TRBJ2-1, with 8 bases that match TRBD2. The trim removed 2 bases at V and 8 bases at J, leaving 5 bases unmatched. This CDR3 is built from 14 residues. The germline V gene has CDR1 SEHNR and CDR2 FQNEAQ (reference sequence). CDR3 amino acids: CASSLTGGNYEQFF. CDR3 nucleotide sequence: TGTGCCAGCAGCTTAACGGGAGGGAACTATGAGCAGTTCTTC.